This entry features one T cell receptor beta chain sequence. The data stem from a study of T-cell memory formation after mild COVID-19. Trimming at V came to 5 bases and at J to 4 bases, leaving 4 bases not matched to a gene. This CDR3 has 14 residues. TCRdb re-analysed the 5' RACE reads in MiXCR, keeping a single row per CDR3 protein. The sample has tens of thousands of distinct CDR3 sequences, around a quarter seen once. The chain is built from TRBV12-3 or TRBV12-4 and TRBJ2-5, with 10 bases aligning to TRBD2. Sequencing was done on a sample of PBMCs or a T cell subset sorted from them (not recorded which). This sequence originates from a man between 18 and 35 years old who had mild COVID-19 (a few samples of this study predate the infection). Cell type and time point are not known. The chain's CDR3 is CASSASGGGETQYF. CDR3 bases: TGTGCCAGCAGTGCTAGCGGGGGAGGAGAGACCCAGTACTTC.